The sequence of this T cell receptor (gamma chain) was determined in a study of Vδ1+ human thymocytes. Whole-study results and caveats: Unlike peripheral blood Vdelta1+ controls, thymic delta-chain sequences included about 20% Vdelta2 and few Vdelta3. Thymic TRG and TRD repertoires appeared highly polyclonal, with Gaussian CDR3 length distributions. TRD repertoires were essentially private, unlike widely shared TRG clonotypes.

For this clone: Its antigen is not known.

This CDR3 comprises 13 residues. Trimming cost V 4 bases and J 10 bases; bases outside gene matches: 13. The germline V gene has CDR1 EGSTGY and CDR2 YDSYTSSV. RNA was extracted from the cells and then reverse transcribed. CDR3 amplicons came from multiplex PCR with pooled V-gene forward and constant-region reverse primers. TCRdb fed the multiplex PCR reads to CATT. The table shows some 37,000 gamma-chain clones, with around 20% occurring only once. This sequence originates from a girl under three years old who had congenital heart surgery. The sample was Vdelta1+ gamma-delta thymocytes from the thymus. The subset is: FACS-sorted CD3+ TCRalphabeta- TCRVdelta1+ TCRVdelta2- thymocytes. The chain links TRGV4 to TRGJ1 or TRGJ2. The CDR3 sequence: CATWEGHMRKKLF. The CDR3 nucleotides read TGTGCCACCTGGGAGGGTCATATGAGGAAGAAACTCTTT.